This T cell receptor beta chain was captured by sequencing in a study of T cell clonotyping in hematopoietic cell transplantation. Study-wide points: Graft donor and pretransplant recipient Inverse Simpson Index values predicted broader posttransplant TCR diversity. CD4 and CD8 repertoire contributions could not be separated without sorting. After transplant, recipient diversity fell while pathologically expanded clonotypes grew through day 180.

On this clone itself: Its antigen is unknown.

Trimming stripped 5 bases from V and 4 bases from J, with 8 bases between. There are 12 residues in the CDR3. CDR1 is MNHEY, CDR2 SVGAGI, per germline. Clones were read by immunoSEQ multiplex PCR, and TCRdb kept only the in-frame ones, dropping some. The top ten clones hold about 1.5% of a sample with more than 65,000 clones, 94% of them seen once. This sequence was found in a man aged 50 to 59 in good health. Some clones in this sample may be carry-over from other donors' samples. The chain joins TRBV6-5 to TRBJ1-2; possibly TRBD1 for D (5 bases). The sequenced sample was peripheral blood mononuclear cells. The CDR3 sequence is CASSGGTYGYTF. Written as DNA, the CDR3 is TGTGCCAGCAGTGGGGGGACCTATGGCTACACCTTC.